This entry features one T cell receptor (beta chain) sequence. This entry belongs to a study of CD8+ T cells in alopecia areata. Sequencing templates came from extracted RNA that was reverse transcribed into cDNA. Sequencing used immunoSEQ multiplex PCR; TCRdb keeps in-frame clones, though not all of them. The repertoire holds about 23,000 clones, with roughly 50% as singletons. From germline, CDR1 is MNHEY and CDR2 SMNVEV (reference sequence). The CDR3 totals 13 residues. V was cut by 7 bases and J by 13 bases, with 23 bases left in between. The sequenced sample consisted of NKG2D-high CD8+ T cells sorted from blood. The V and J genes are TRBV27 and TRBJ2-7; D gene ambiguous. The clonotype was recovered from a human donor with alopecia areata. The CDR3 loop is CASTTFGVRSVYF. The DNA for the CDR3 is TGTGCCAGCACCACATTCGGAGTTAGGTCCGTTTACTTC.